This is a list of T cell receptor beta chains from one sample in a study of blood T cell repertoires in COVID-19. Profiling relied on immunoSEQ multiplex PCR, and the TCRdb table lists in-frame clones only, not all of them. This table holds under 500,000 clones, 85% to 90% found once. The sequencing sample was made of PBMCs or T cells enriched from blood (not recorded which). The receptors stem from a man under 40 who had recovered from COVID-19. Both conserved end residues are part of each CDR3. The order of the fields is V gene, J gene, clone size, D gene, CDR3 protein, CDR3 DNA. D genes are given only for firm matches. Clone size is stated in some rows and not others, as once, few, many or a class when expanded.

v_call: TRBV7-3; j_call: TRBJ2-7; clone_size: .; d_call: .; cdr3_aa: CASGTPRMEEQYF; cdr3_nt: TGTGCCAGCGGGACACCTCGGATGGAGGAGCAGTACTTC
v_call: TRBV5-5; j_call: TRBJ2-7; clone_size: .; d_call: .; cdr3_aa: CASSSERPHYEQYF; cdr3_nt: TGTGCCAGCAGCTCGGAGAGACCCCACTACGAGCAGTACTTC
v_call: TRBV19; j_call: TRBJ2-2; clone_size: .; d_call: .; cdr3_aa: CASSIVSSFSGELFF; cdr3_nt: TGTGCCAGTAGTATAGTTTCTAGCTTTAGCGGGGAGCTGTTTTTT
v_call: TRBV28; j_call: TRBJ2-5; clone_size: .; d_call: TRBD1; cdr3_aa: CASRSQGASKETQYF; cdr3_nt: TGTGCCAGCAGGTCACAGGGGGCTTCGAAAGAGACCCAGTACTTC
v_call: TRBV10-1; j_call: TRBJ2-7; clone_size: .; d_call: TRBD1; cdr3_aa: CASSEARDGTGSYEQYF; cdr3_nt: TGCGCCAGCAGTGAAGCCCGTGACGGGACAGGCTCCTACGAGCAGTACTTC
v_call: TRBV27; j_call: TRBJ2-7; clone_size: once; d_call: TRBD2; cdr3_aa: CASSLSVAGAYEQYF; cdr3_nt: TGTGCCAGCAGTTTAAGTGTAGCGGGCGCCTACGAGCAGTACTTC
v_call: TRBV28; j_call: TRBJ1-2; clone_size: .; d_call: TRBD1; cdr3_aa: CASRTGQGHGYTF; cdr3_nt: TGTGCCAGCAGGACGGGACAGGGGCATGGCTACACCTTC
v_call: TRBV5-1; j_call: TRBJ2-1; clone_size: once; d_call: .; cdr3_aa: CASSLAANSYNEQFF; cdr3_nt: TGCGCCAGCAGCTTAGCGGCTAACTCCTACAATGAGCAGTTCTTC
v_call: TRBV6-5; j_call: TRBJ2-7; clone_size: .; d_call: TRBD2; cdr3_aa: CASNVGLAGYEQYF; cdr3_nt: TGTGCCAGCAACGTAGGGCTAGCGGGCTACGAGCAGTACTTC
v_call: TRBV19; j_call: TRBJ1-6; clone_size: .; d_call: .; cdr3_aa: CASTPSGSYNSPLHF; cdr3_nt: TGTGCCAGTACCCCGTCGGGAAGCTATAATTCACCCCTCCACTTT
v_call: TRBV24-1; j_call: TRBJ2-1; clone_size: .; d_call: TRBD2; cdr3_aa: CATSDEGGGRDEQFF; cdr3_nt: TGTGCCACCAGTGATGAAGGCGGGGGAAGAGATGAGCAGTTCTTC
v_call: TRBV10-2; j_call: TRBJ2-1; clone_size: .; d_call: .; cdr3_aa: CASSAQLVSNEQFF; cdr3_nt: TGCGCCAGCAGTGCGCAACTAGTGTCCAATGAGCAGTTCTTC
v_call: TRBV5-1; j_call: TRBJ2-5; clone_size: .; d_call: .; cdr3_aa: CASSASGGQETQYF; cdr3_nt: TGCGCCAGCAGCGCCTCAGGGGGGCAAGAGACCCAGTACTTC
v_call: TRBV5-1; j_call: TRBJ2-7; clone_size: .; d_call: TRBD1; cdr3_aa: CASSLTGQGSYEQYF; cdr3_nt: TGCGCCAGCAGCTTGACGGGACAGGGGAGCTACGAGCAGTACTTC
v_call: TRBV28; j_call: TRBJ1-4; clone_size: .; d_call: .; cdr3_aa: CASRAPLTNEKLFF; cdr3_nt: TGTGCCAGTCGAGCTCCTCTAACTAATGAAAAACTGTTTTTT
v_call: TRBV19; j_call: TRBJ1-1; clone_size: .; d_call: TRBD1; cdr3_aa: CASIQDRGDAFF; cdr3_nt: TGTGCCAGTATCCAGGACAGGGGTGATGCTTTCTTT
v_call: TRBV12-1; j_call: TRBJ1-5; clone_size: .; d_call: .; cdr3_aa: CASSFADSGNQPQHF; cdr3_nt: TGTGCCAGCAGCTTTGCCGATAGCGGCAATCAGCCCCAGCATTTT
v_call: TRBV29-1; j_call: TRBJ1-1; clone_size: once; d_call: .; cdr3_aa: CSVVWVTGTEAFF; cdr3_nt: TGCAGCGTTGTTTGGGTCACGGGCACTGAAGCTTTCTTT
v_call: TRBV9; j_call: TRBJ2-7; clone_size: .; d_call: TRBD1; cdr3_aa: CASSEGTGGFEQYF; cdr3_nt: TGTGCCAGCAGCGAGGGGACAGGGGGCTTCGAGCAGTACTTC
v_call: TRBV3-1/TRBV3-2; j_call: TRBJ1-2; clone_size: .; d_call: .; cdr3_aa: CASSQDTRGYTF; cdr3_nt: TGTGCCAGCAGCCAAGATACTCGAGGCTACACCTTC
v_call: TRBV30; j_call: TRBJ1-6; clone_size: .; d_call: .; cdr3_aa: CAWRNIRNDSPLHF; cdr3_nt: TGTGCCTGGAGAAACATTCGAAACGATTCACCCCTCCACTTT
v_call: TRBV10-3; j_call: TRBJ2-1; clone_size: .; d_call: .; cdr3_aa: CAISELLPGMGNEQFF; cdr3_nt: TGTGCCATCAGTGAGTTACTCCCGGGGATGGGCAATGAGCAGTTCTTC
v_call: TRBV7-9; j_call: TRBJ2-1; clone_size: .; d_call: TRBD2; cdr3_aa: CASSSTSASSYNEQFF; cdr3_nt: TGTGCCAGCAGCAGTACTAGCGCGAGCTCCTACAATGAGCAGTTCTTC
v_call: TRBV6-5; j_call: TRBJ2-6; clone_size: .; d_call: TRBD2; cdr3_aa: CASSLGLAGANVLTF; cdr3_nt: TGTGCCAGCAGTTTGGGACTAGCCGGGGCCAACGTCCTGACTTTC
v_call: TRBV28; j_call: TRBJ2-3; clone_size: .; d_call: TRBD2; cdr3_aa: CASSWTSGHRTDTQYF; cdr3_nt: TGTGCCAGCAGCTGGACTAGCGGGCACCGCACAGATACGCAGTATTTT
v_call: TRBV30; j_call: TRBJ1-3; clone_size: .; d_call: .; cdr3_aa: CAWIPGYSSGNTIYF; cdr3_nt: TGTGCCTGGATCCCCGGTTACAGCTCTGGAAACACCATATATTTT
v_call: TRBV27; j_call: TRBJ1-1; clone_size: .; d_call: TRBD1; cdr3_aa: CASDRVRSPPEAFF; cdr3_nt: TGTGCCAGTGACAGGGTCAGATCCCCGCCTGAAGCTTTCTTT
v_call: TRBV7-8; j_call: TRBJ2-2; clone_size: .; d_call: TRBD1; cdr3_aa: CASSFTRDRAVSGELFF; cdr3_nt: TGTGCCAGCAGCTTTACCCGGGACAGGGCTGTATCCGGGGAGCTGTTTTTT
v_call: TRBV7-9; j_call: TRBJ2-7; clone_size: .; d_call: .; cdr3_aa: CASSLGQVSSYEQYF; cdr3_nt: TGTGCCAGCAGCTTAGGGCAGGTCAGCTCCTACGAGCAGTACTTC
v_call: TRBV5-1; j_call: TRBJ2-4; clone_size: once; d_call: .; cdr3_aa: CASSLGNTGNIQYF; cdr3_nt: TGCGCCAGCAGCTTGGGAAATACCGGGAACATTCAGTACTTC
v_call: TRBV27; j_call: TRBJ1-1; clone_size: .; d_call: .; cdr3_aa: CASSFRGNTEAFF; cdr3_nt: TGTGCCAGCAGTTTCAGGGGAAACACTGAAGCTTTCTTT
v_call: TRBV27; j_call: TRBJ1-4; clone_size: .; d_call: TRBD1; cdr3_aa: CASSSGTGDEKLFF; cdr3_nt: TGTGCCAGCAGTTCCGGGACAGGGGATGAAAAACTGTTTTTT
v_call: TRBV6-1; j_call: TRBJ1-1; clone_size: .; d_call: TRBD1; cdr3_aa: CASSEEEGTGDTEAFF; cdr3_nt: TGTGCCAGCAGTGAAGAGGAGGGGACAGGGGACACTGAAGCTTTCTTT
v_call: TRBV19; j_call: TRBJ1-5; clone_size: .; d_call: .; cdr3_aa: CASSHGGGAGQPQHF; cdr3_nt: TGTGCCAGTAGTCATGGGGGGGGCGCAGGTCAGCCCCAGCATTTT
v_call: TRBV7-9; j_call: TRBJ2-3; clone_size: .; d_call: TRBD1; cdr3_aa: CASSKGTGGTDTQYF; cdr3_nt: TGTGCCAGCAGCAAAGGGACAGGGGGCACAGATACGCAGTATTTT
v_call: TRBV18; j_call: TRBJ1-5; clone_size: .; d_call: TRBD1; cdr3_aa: CASSVAWDSSNQPQHF; cdr3_nt: TGTGCCAGCTCAGTTGCATGGGACAGTTCCAATCAGCCCCAGCATTTT
v_call: TRBV11-3; j_call: TRBJ2-1; clone_size: .; d_call: TRBD2; cdr3_aa: CASSLETSGLAVQFF; cdr3_nt: TGTGCCAGCAGCTTAGAGACTAGCGGCCTCGCGGTGCAGTTCTTC
v_call: TRBV7-9; j_call: TRBJ1-6; clone_size: .; d_call: TRBD1; cdr3_aa: CASSGRTGKGRNSPLHF; cdr3_nt: TGTGCCAGCAGCGGGAGGACAGGGAAAGGGCGAAATTCACCCCTCCACTTT
v_call: TRBV9; j_call: TRBJ2-2; clone_size: once; d_call: .; cdr3_aa: CASSVGSSGNTGELFF; cdr3_nt: TGTGCCAGCAGCGTAGGGTCCAGCGGAAACACCGGGGAGCTGTTTTTT
v_call: TRBV6-5; j_call: TRBJ1-5; clone_size: .; d_call: TRBD1; cdr3_aa: CASTGQVGNQPQHF; cdr3_nt: TGTGCCAGCACTGGACAGGTGGGCAATCAGCCCCAGCATTTT
v_call: TRBV12-3/TRBV12-4; j_call: TRBJ2-7; clone_size: .; d_call: .; cdr3_aa: CASSVPSYEQYF; cdr3_nt: TGTGCCAGCAGTGTCCCTTCCTACGAGCAGTACTTC
v_call: TRBV28; j_call: TRBJ2-7; clone_size: .; d_call: TRBD2; cdr3_aa: CASTTRGSYEQYF; cdr3_nt: TGTGCCAGCACCACGCGCGGGAGCTACGAGCAGTACTTC
v_call: TRBV19; j_call: TRBJ1-2; clone_size: few; d_call: .; cdr3_aa: CASSSGTFYGYTF; cdr3_nt: TGTGCCAGTAGTAGCGGAACCTTTTATGGCTACACCTTC
v_call: TRBV10-3; j_call: TRBJ1-1; clone_size: .; d_call: .; cdr3_aa: CAISESIGGGEAFF; cdr3_nt: TGTGCCATCAGTGAGTCGATAGGGGGTGGAGAAGCTTTCTTT
v_call: TRBV28; j_call: TRBJ2-1; clone_size: .; d_call: TRBD2; cdr3_aa: CASSLGLAGYNEQFF; cdr3_nt: TGTGCCAGCAGTTTAGGGCTAGCGGGCTACAATGAGCAGTTCTTC
v_call: TRBV18; j_call: TRBJ1-5; clone_size: .; d_call: TRBD1; cdr3_aa: CASSTGVSNQPQHF; cdr3_nt: TGTGCCAGCTCAACAGGGGTTAGCAATCAGCCCCAGCATTTT
v_call: TRBV28; j_call: TRBJ2-7; clone_size: .; d_call: .; cdr3_aa: CASLKDSYYEQYF; cdr3_nt: TGTGCCAGCTTAAAGGACAGTTATTACGAGCAGTACTTC
v_call: TRBV4-1; j_call: TRBJ1-6; clone_size: once; d_call: .; cdr3_aa: CASSPNRDTSPLHF; cdr3_nt: TGCGCCAGCAGCCCGAACCGGGACACATCCCCCCTCCACTTT
v_call: TRBV30; j_call: TRBJ1-3; clone_size: .; d_call: .; cdr3_aa: CAWSVPRTATGNTIYF; cdr3_nt: TGTGCCTGGAGTGTACCTAGGACAGCTACTGGAAACACCATATATTTT
v_call: TRBV19; j_call: TRBJ2-1; clone_size: .; d_call: .; cdr3_aa: CASSLQGRDEQFF; cdr3_nt: TGTGCCAGTAGTCTACAGGGTAGGGATGAGCAGTTCTTC
v_call: TRBV30; j_call: TRBJ2-7; clone_size: .; d_call: TRBD1; cdr3_aa: CAWSAGTGVYEQYF; cdr3_nt: TGTGCCTGGAGTGCCGGGACAGGGGTTTACGAGCAGTACTTC
v_call: TRBV14; j_call: TRBJ2-7; clone_size: .; d_call: .; cdr3_aa: CASSHRGNEQYF; cdr3_nt: TGTGCCAGCAGCCACAGAGGCAATGAGCAGTACTTC
v_call: TRBV7-6; j_call: TRBJ2-1; clone_size: .; d_call: .; cdr3_aa: CASSATLSAQTYNEQFF; cdr3_nt: TGTGCCAGCAGCGCCACCCTGAGCGCCCAAACCTACAATGAGCAGTTCTTC